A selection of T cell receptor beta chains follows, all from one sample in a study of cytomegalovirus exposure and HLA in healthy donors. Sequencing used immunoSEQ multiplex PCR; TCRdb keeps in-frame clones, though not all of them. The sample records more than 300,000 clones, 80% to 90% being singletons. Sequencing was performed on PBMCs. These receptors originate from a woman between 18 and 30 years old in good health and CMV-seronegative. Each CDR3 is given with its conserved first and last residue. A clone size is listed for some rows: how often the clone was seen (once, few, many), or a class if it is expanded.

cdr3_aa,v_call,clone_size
CASSPSDRGSYEQYF,TRBV18,-
CASSSGTGSLEQYF,TRBV6-1,-
CASSGGTGILTDTQYF,TRBV9,few
CASSLRGPLNEKLFF,TRBV5-1,-
CATAPAGSSYNEQFF,TRBV19,-
CASSPEAGEGGGEQFF,TRBV6-4,-
CASSPLGTGTEAFF,TRBV5-6,-
CASSQLQGAWFF,TRBV4-1,-
CASSSSPGLKRCWAFF,TRBV7-7,few
CASSTASGGVINEQFF,TRBV2,-
CASSSRDSLFGNEQFF,TRBV9,-
CASRGTVTYEQYF,TRBV2,-
CASSLLTGNTEAFF,TRBV27,-
CATSREGGGQGRPDTQYF,TRBV15,-
CASSPSGTSGYNEQFF,TRBV11-2,few
CASSQMGLAGENEQFF,TRBV4-1,-
CASSPGPGQDNSPLHF,TRBV5-1,few
CAISVAGPSTDTQYF,TRBV10-3,-
CASSLGPRRGGYEQYF,TRBV7-8,-
CASRARTSGRARETQYF,TRBV2,-
CASSTSGGGEQFF,TRBV27,-
CASSFVPQTGELFF,TRBV27,-
CASSLTGDEQYF,TRBV7-9,-
CASSSSGTGGPLNTQYF,TRBV7-9,-
CASSEGGRGHGEYGYTF,TRBV2,-
CASSGLAGGLTGEQFF,TRBV2,-
CASSLLAAAKQETQYF,TRBV5-4,-
CAWSEAGPDTQYF,TRBV30,-